The subject of this entry is one TCR beta chain. These data are taken from a study of blood T cell repertoires in COVID-19. Across the study: Sites across the United States, Italy and Spain contributed samples from acute and convalescent COVID-19. PBMCs, B-cell-depleted T cells, or T cells were the source of the cDNA or gDNA that made up the material.

The junction had 7 bases not matched to a gene; V was cut back by 2 bases and J by 5 bases. Germline CDR1 reads MNHEY; CDR2 reads SVGEGT. The CDR3 totals 15 residues. Original methodology: Estimates of nucleated cell counts were drawn from the amplification of reference gene primers. Here immunoSEQ multiplex PCR was the method, and the copy in TCRdb shows in-frame clones only, minus some. The V and J calls and the clone size are those of that table, but D and trimming were determined from the DNA. The sample includes about 100,000 clones, around 86% seen only once; the top ten take 3.5% to 4%. This chain links TRBV6-2 or TRBV6-3 with TRBJ2-5, with 8 nucleotides matching TRBD2. This clonotype was sampled from a man aged 60 to 75 with acute or convalescent COVID-19. Sequencing was performed on peripheral blood. The CDR3 DNA is TGTGCCAGCAGTTACCCTACCGGGGGGGAGGAGACCCAGTACTTC. Protein product: CASSYPTGGEETQYF.